This T cell receptor (beta chain) was profiled in a study of cytomegalovirus exposure and HLA in healthy donors. PCR involved 60 Vbeta and 13 Jbeta primers. Only in-frame clones appear in the TCRdb table, and some are missing; sequencing was by immunoSEQ multiplex PCR. The sample lists 91,000 or so clones, roughly 72% occurring once. The study sampled nominally healthy donors, though unrecorded immune exposures were likely. Concerning this clone itself: The antigen is unknown.

Study conclusions and caveats: In a later analysis, productive TCRs from donors in an Asian-associated ancestry cluster reportedly carried fewer N-insertions than the cohort mean. Association of a missense DCLRE1C variant with TCR beta V- and J-gene trimming was reported in a later analysis. Accurate prediction of HLA-A and HLA-B alleles (for most subjects) was reportedly achieved from TCR beta sequences.

Sequencing was carried out using PBMCs. The sequence was collected from a man in his thirties or forties in good health and CMV-seropositive.

The CDR3 nucleotides are TGCGCCAGCAGCTTTGGAGGAGCCATGAACACTGAAGCTTTCTTT. Protein: CASSFGGAMNTEAFF. The chain recombines TRBV5-1 with TRBJ1-1, with no clear D. Looked up from germline, CDR1 is SGHRS and CDR2 is YFSETQ. V lost 2 bases to trimming and J lost 0 bases, with 11 bases between them. The CDR3 runs 15 residues. Full variable domain (rest looked up from reference TRBV5-1 and TRBJ1-1): KAGVTQTPRYLIKTRGQQVTLSCSPISGHRSVSWYQQTPGQGLQFLFEYFSETQRNKGNFPGRFSGRQFSNSRSEMNVSTLELGDSALYLCASSFGGAMNTEAFFGQGTRLTVV.